Included here is one TCR beta chain sequence, with context. The clone's antigen remains unknown. No quality values exist for individual bases; no much larger clone is one base distant. The germline V and J ends show losses of 7 bases and 1 base respectively, and no gene match explains 4 bases of the junction. The CDR3 goes from the cysteine to the phenylalanine over 13 residues. Only CDR3 DNA remains: 39 bases, in frame from the first base. CDR1 and CDR2 are drawn from the germline V gene: SNHLY, FYNNEI. Collaborating institutions collected whole blood in K2EDTA tubes following their own protocols. For TCRbeta analysis, collaborators shipped samples as frozen whole blood, isolated PBMCs, or DNA extracted from either of those sample types. These data are taken from a study of blood T cell repertoires in COVID-19 (dated by TCRdb to the early 2020s). General notes on the study: The collaborator samples originated in the United States, Italy and Spain and spanned the acute and convalescent phases of COVID-19. The prospective study material was composed of cDNA or gDNA derived from T cells, B-cell-depleted T cells, or PBMCs. Subjects who had been exposed to COVID-19, were actively infected with it, or had recovered from it provided the deeply sampled blood TCRbeta repertoires that made up the dataset. Samples came from the ongoing ImmuneRACE study (first 160 participants) plus 1,254 subjects from 6 global collaborators. A freely available public database, intended as a resource for researchers studying the immune response to SARS-CoV-2, is where the repertoires were released. Where available, HLA class I and class II types were taken from metadata supplied by the sample provider and were not determined by assay-based typing. Nearly every sample came with metadata listing a de-identified subject ID, COVID-19 status, age in years and sex.

TCRbeta CDR3 regions were amplified from genomic DNA using the immunoSEQ Assay, a bias-controlled multiplex PCR. Processing in the source paper ran as follows. Within the assay, amplification of reference gene primers was used to estimate how many nucleated cells each sample contained. To quantify the absolute abundance of each unique TCRbeta CDR3 rearrangement, sequence reads were collapsed and filtered. Productive Simpson clonality was computed per sample as the square root of Simpson's diversity index over productive rearrangements. Not all clones reach the TCRdb copy of this immuneACCESS table, which keeps in-frame sequences only. Checked studies attribute under half of the gap to unresolved V genes and leave the rest unexplained. V, J and clone size were drawn from that table, and D and trimming were deduced from the DNA. This sample lists about 43,000 clones; approximately 87% were detected once. The ten largest clones represent roughly 9.2% of the sample.

Beyond this particular receptor, the publication reports: The quantity of clinical and demographic metadata differed by source and by participant and was supplied without curation.

The chain is encoded by TRBV2 joined to TRBJ2-7; TRBD1 matches 7 bases in the middle. This TCR came from a human donor in a cohort sampled during active COVID-19. Source material: peripheral blood. The CDR3 loop reads CASKGDSSYEQYF. The DNA sequence is as follows: TGTGCCAGCAAAGGGGACAGTTCCTACGAGCAGTACTTC. With the rest looked up from the reference TRBV2 and TRBJ2-7 genes rather than sequenced, the full variable domain is EPEVTQTPSHQVTQMGQEVILRCVPISNHLYFYWYRQILGQKVEFLVSFYNNEISEKSEIFDDQFSVERPDGSNFTLKIRSTKLEDSAMYFCASKGDSSYEQYFGPGTRLTVT.